A single sample gave rise to the 32 T cell receptor beta chains below, sequenced in a study of T cells after yellow fever vaccination. TCRdb reprocessed the 5' RACE reads via MiXCR and lists one record per CDR3 protein. The data hold over 110,000 distinct CDR3 sequences, with 7.7% observed a single time. This specimen was CD4+ T cells sorted from PBMCs, taken 5 days after the yellow fever booster vaccination. The receptors shown here come from a man aged 30 to 45 who received the YFV17D yellow fever vaccine.

This clonotype was recorded many times. The V gene is TRBV6-1, the J gene TRBJ1-5, with 7 bases that match TRBD1. The germline V gene has CDR1 MNHNS and CDR2 SASEGT. Losses at the gene ends were 2 bases for V and 4 bases for J; bases not matched to a gene: 5. CDR3 length: 15 amino acids. The CDR3 DNA follows: TGTGCCAGCAGTGAAAAGGCAGGGGGAAATCAGCCCCAGCATTTT. This encodes CASSEKAGGNQPQHF.

Many counts were recorded for this clonotype. The chain carries TRBV10-2 and TRBJ2-7; D is unresolved. V gave up 4 bases and J gave up 1 base, with 8 bases separating them. Germline CDR1 and CDR2: WSHSY and SAAADI. The CDR3 is 13 residues long. The CDR3 DNA is TGCGCCAGCAGTGTTCAGAGGTCCTACGAGCAGTACTTC. Protein product: CASSVQRSYEQYF.

This clonotype was observed at least ten times. This chain's CDR3 is CSARDNLSGRFGETQYF. Here the CDR3 DNA reads TGCAGTGCTAGAGATAACCTTAGCGGGAGGTTTGGAGAGACCCAGTACTTC. The gene calls are TRBV20-1 and TRBJ2-5, with 10 bases that match TRBD2. CDR3 length: 17 residues. J was trimmed by 4 bases and V by 0 bases; bases with no gene match: 11. Germline V gene sequence: CDR1 DFQATT, CDR2 SNEGSKA (reference sequence).

This clonotype was seen many times. The V and J genes are TRBV4-2 and TRBJ2-7, with TRBD1 identical over 8 bases. CDR1 is LGHNA and CDR2 is YNFKEQ in the germline V gene. The CDR3 spans 13 residues. V shed 6 bases and J 7 bases; nucleotides not matched to a gene: 8. CDR3 residues: CASRRQGQGEQYF. CDR3 nucleotide sequence: TGTGCCAGCAGACGACAGGGGCAGGGGGAGCAGTACTTC.

This clonotype came up many times. V and J are TRBV6-2 or TRBV6-3 and TRBJ2-3; 13 nucleotides line up with TRBD2. CDR1 and CDR2 from the germline V gene are MNHEY and SVGEGT. With 4 bases clipped from V and 10 bases from J, the junction kept 11 bases outside the gene matches. The CDR3 is 16 amino acids. The CDR3 bases are TGTGCCAGCAGTTCCCCCCGAGGACTAGCGGGAGTTTCGCAGTATTTT. This codes for CASSSPRGLAGVSQYF.

The CDR3: CASSKEQGAYEQYF. CDR3 sequence (DNA): TGTGCCAGCAGTAAAGAACAGGGAGCCTACGAGCAGTACTTC. The chain links TRBV25-1 to TRBJ2-7, with D possibly matching TRBD1 (6 bases). Trimming took off 5 bases at V and 2 bases at J, with 13 bases between the two ends. From germline, CDR1 is MGHDK and CDR2 SYGVNS. The CDR3 runs to 14 residues.

This clonotype has at least ten counts. This chain joins TRBV5-1 and TRBJ2-2; a weak D match, TRBD1 (7 bases). Trimming removed 6 bases from V and 3 bases from J, with 18 bases in between. The CDR3 loop spans 16 amino acids. In germline, CDR1 is SGHRS, CDR2 YFSETQ. In nucleotides, the CDR3 is TGCGCCAGCACCCCTGAGGGCAGGGGGGACACCGGGGAGCTGTTTTTT. It translates to CASTPEGRGDTGELFF. Drawing the rest from reference TRBV5-1 and TRBJ2-2, the complete variable domain is KAGVTQTPRYLIKTRGQQVTLSCSPISGHRSVSWYQQTPGQGLQFLFEYFSETQRNKGNFPGRFSGRQFSNSRSEMNVSTLELGDSALYLCASTPEGRGDTGELFFGEGSRLTVL.

This clonotype occurred many times. The chain recombines TRBV15 with TRBJ2-3; D uncertain. Between the trimmed V and J ends, which lost 5 bases and 4 bases, there was a span of 10 bases. Germline V CDR1 and CDR2: LNHNV, YYDKDF (reference sequence). The length of the CDR3 is 13 residues. CDR3: CATSRSVADTQYF. The CDR3 DNA sequence: TGTGCCACCAGCCGTTCCGTTGCAGATACGCAGTATTTT. The full variable domain, with the rest looked up from reference TRBV15 and TRBJ2-3, is DAMVIQNPRYQVTQFGKPVTLSCSQTLNHNVMYWYQQKSSQAPKLLFHYYDKDFNNEADTPDNFQSRRPNTSFCFLDIRSPGLGDTAMYLCATSRSVADTQYFGPGTRLTVL.

In regard to this clonotype: A much larger clone sits a single nucleotide away, making a read error possible. The chain carries TRBV11-2 and TRBJ1-2; TRBD1 aligns across 7 bases. CDR3 size: 12 residues. Germline-derived CDR1 and CDR2 are SGHAT and FQNNGV. Unmatched junction bases numbered 7, after V lost 7 bases and J lost 8 bases. The CDR3 is CASNSTGLGYTF. The DNA for the CDR3 is TGTGCCAGCAATTCGACAGGGTTAGGCTACACCTTC.

This chain uses TRBV6-5 with TRBJ2-3; the match to TRBD1 covers 8 bases. Per the germline V gene, CDR1 is MNHEY and CDR2 is SVGAGI. V trimming: 2 bases; J trimming: 2 bases; junction bases outside the gene matches: 3. The CDR3 runs 15 residues. The DNA of the CDR3 is TGTGCCAGCAGTTACGACAGGGGATACACAGATACGCAGTATTTT. It encodes CASSYDRGYTDTQYF.

This clonotype appeared many times. The chain uses TRBV4-3 and TRBJ2-1, with 8 nucleotides matching TRBD1. The J segment lost 6 bases and the V segment lost 1 base, leaving 14 bases of the junction unmatched. This CDR3 is built from 18 residues. CDR1 and CDR2 from the germline V gene are LGHNA and YSLEER. The CDR3 DNA follows: TGCGCCAGCAGCCAAGTCTATTCGGACAGGGTAAGGTCCAATGAGCAGTTCTTC. Protein sequence: CASSQVYSDRVRSNEQFF.

In this sample, this clonotype turned up many times. V is TRBV10-3 and J is TRBJ2-6; D is unclear. The CDR3 contains 15 residues. Trimming took 1 base from V and 8 from J, leaving 12 bases between them. Per germline, CDR1 ENHRY and CDR2 SYGVKD. The CDR3: CAISEFVKGTNVLTF. The CDR3 coding sequence is TGTGCCATCAGTGAGTTTGTTAAGGGTACCAACGTCCTGACTTTC.

This clonotype came up a few times. The J gene is TRBJ2-1, the V gene TRBV19, with 10 bases matching TRBD2. The CDR3 sequence is 15 residues long. Germline V gene sequence: CDR1 LNHDA, CDR2 SQIVND (reference sequence). With 6 bases clipped from V and 7 bases from J, the junction kept 9 bases outside the gene matches. This CDR3 reads CASRGAGGQENEQFF. In DNA form, the CDR3 reads TGTGCCAGTAGGGGAGCGGGAGGGCAGGAGAATGAGCAGTTCTTC.

This clonotype was observed at least ten times. This rearrangement joins TRBV5-1 to TRBJ2-2; 9 positions match TRBD1. Looked up from germline, CDR1 is SGHRS and CDR2 is YFSETQ. This CDR3 region has 17 residues. V was clipped by 4 bases and J by 5 bases; unmatched bases: 12. CDR3 bases: TGCGCCAGCAGCCATACGGGACAGGGTGTAAGGACCGGGGAGCTGTTTTTT. This codes for CASSHTGQGVRTGELFF.

This clonotype was detected many times. The chain uses TRBV10-3 and TRBJ1-4; D gene ambiguous. V was cut by 3 bases and J by 5 bases, with 10 bases left in between. Germline V gives CDR1 ENHRY, CDR2 SYGVKD. The CDR3 runs 14 residues. CDR3 bases: TGTGCCATCAGTGAATTGGGCCTCAATGAAAAACTGTTTTTT. This translates into CAISELGLNEKLFF.

This clonotype showed up many times. V gene TRBV7-8 combines with J gene TRBJ2-1, with 9 bases that match TRBD1. V shed 3 bases, J shed 8 bases, and the junction held 8 bases outside the gene matches. CDR3 size: 15 residues. Germline lookup yields CDR1 SGHVS and CDR2 FQNEAQ. The CDR3 bases are TGTGCCAGCAGCTTGGGACAGGGACTCGGGTATGAGCAGTTCTTC. Protein product: CASSLGQGLGYEQFF.

The V call is TRBV28, the J call TRBJ1-6; D not resolved. The germline V gene has CDR1 MDHEN and CDR2 SYDVKM. V lost 6 bases and J lost 10, with 13 bases in between. The CDR3 covers 13 residues. This CDR3 reads CASRTISASPLHF. The CDR3 coding sequence is TGTGCCAGCAGGACAATATCCGCCTCACCCCTCCACTTT.

At least ten counts were recorded for this clonotype. This chain links TRBV19 with TRBJ2-7, with TRBD1 as a possible D gene (7 bases). Trimming took off 3 bases at V and 2 bases at J, with 20 bases between the two ends. Germline V gene lookup returns CDR1 LNHDA and CDR2 SQIVND (reference sequence). This CDR3 contains 17 residues. DNA of the CDR3: TGTGCCAGTAGTATCGGACCCGGCCAGGGGGGAGCCTACGAGCAGTACTTC. This translates into CASSIGPGQGGAYEQYF.

This clonotype was seen repeatedly, ten times or more. The chain employs TRBV29-1 and TRBJ2-7; possible D gene TRBD1, 5 bases. Trimming pared 4 bases from V and 4 bases from J, leaving 14 bases between. From germline, CDR1 is SQVTM and CDR2 ANQGSEA. The CDR3 contains 13 residues. The CDR3, as DNA: TGCAGCGTTGGGGGCTGGCGGTTATACGAGCAGTACTTC. Its translation: CSVGGWRLYEQYF.

This clonotype was detected many times. This sequence joins TRBV5-6 and TRBJ2-7; D possibly corresponds to TRBD2 (5 bases). Per the germline V gene, CDR1 is SGHDT and CDR2 is YYEEEE. There are 15 residues in the CDR3. The V end was cut by 2 bases, the J end by 0 bases, with 12 bases between. The CDR3 coding sequence is TGTGCCAGCAGCTTAGGGCGGGTTCTCTCCTACGAGCAGTACTTC. Translation gives CASSLGRVLSYEQYF.

J is TRBJ2-2 and V is TRBV19; D gene uncertain. V lost 3 bases to trimming and J lost 4 bases, with 12 bases between them. CDR1 is LNHDA, CDR2 SQIVND, per germline (reference sequence). The length of the CDR3 is 15 residues. CDR3 region: CASSIWDSGTGELFF. CDR3 DNA sequence: TGTGCCAGTAGTATTTGGGATTCTGGCACCGGGGAGCTGTTTTTT.

This sequence joins TRBV7-9 and TRBJ1-4; D gene ambiguous. Germline CDR1 SEHNR, CDR2 FQNEAQ (reference sequence). Trimming removed 8 bases at V and 0 bases at J, with 13 bases between. The CDR3 runs 15 residues. The CDR3 nucleotides are TGTGCCAGCCCTCCGGTGACCGCAACTAATGAAAAACTGTTTTTT. Amino acid sequence: CASPPVTATNEKLFF.

This clonotype was seen at least ten times. This chain joins TRBV2 and TRBJ1-2; 7 bases agree with TRBD1. Unmatched junction bases numbered 8, after V lost 10 bases and J lost 3 bases. CDR3 length equals 13 residues. Germline assignment: CDR1 SNHLY and CDR2 FYNNEI. The CDR3 reads CATRPGTDYGYTF. Written as DNA, the CDR3 is TGTGCCACTAGACCCGGGACAGACTATGGCTACACCTTC.

This clonotype has ten or more counts. The chain links TRBV6-5 to TRBJ2-7, with 10 positions matching TRBD1. J was trimmed by 2 bases and V by 4 bases; bases with no gene match: 5. The germline V gene encodes CDR1 MNHEY and CDR2 SVGAGI. This CDR3 has 15 amino acids. CDR3 in DNA: TGTGCCAGCAGTTTCCGGGACAGGGGAACCTACGAGCAGTACTTC. Encoded protein: CASSFRDRGTYEQYF.

This clonotype was seen many times. The rearrangement uses TRBV18 and TRBJ2-2; D uncertain. The ends were cut back, 2 bases at V and 1 base at J, with 5 bases in the middle. The germline gives CDR1 KGHSH, CDR2 LQKENI. The CDR3 extends over 14 amino acids. The CDR3, as DNA: TGTGCCAGCTCACCATCAGGGAACACCGGGGAGCTGTTTTTT. Protein sequence: CASSPSGNTGELFF. Full variable domain (missing parts from reference TRBV18 and TRBJ2-2): NAGVMQNPRHLVRRRGQEARLRCSPMKGHSHVYWYRQLPEEGLKFMVYLQKENIIDESGMPKERFSAEFPKEGPSILRIQQVVRGDSAAYFCASSPSGNTGELFFGEGSRLTVL.

The chain has TRBV29-1 and TRBJ2-4; D is perhaps TRBD2 (5 bases). Per the germline V gene, CDR1 is SQVTM and CDR2 is ANQGSEA. Trimming cost V 4 bases and J 3 bases, with 7 bases left between them. The CDR3 length is 12 residues. Here the CDR3 reads CSVATSKNIQYF. Written as DNA, the CDR3 is TGCAGCGTTGCAACTAGCAAAAACATTCAGTACTTC.

This clonotype appeared many times. As DNA, the CDR3 is TGTGCCAGCAGTTCACTAGCGACCTACGAGCAGTACTTC. Protein: CASSSLATYEQYF. V usage is TRBV28 and J usage is TRBJ2-7; 7 bases line up with TRBD2. The CDR3 extends over 13 amino acids. Germline V gene sequence: CDR1 MDHEN, CDR2 SYDVKM. With V trimmed by 4 bases and J by 2 bases, 2 bases remained unmatched.

This clonotype is a singleton in its sample. This chain links TRBV10-1 with TRBJ2-7; TRBD1 or TRBD2 may be the D gene (5 bases each). V was clipped by 3 bases and J by 3 bases, with 12 bases between them. The CDR3 sequence is 14 residues long. Per germline, CDR1 WNHNN and CDR2 SYGVQD (reference sequence). In DNA, the CDR3 is TGCGCCAGCAGTGAAACAGGACTCTTCTACGAGCAGTACTTC. This sequence encodes CASSETGLFYEQYF.

This clonotype was detected many times. The J gene is TRBJ2-1, the V gene TRBV3-1; no definite D call. This CDR3 region has 12 residues. Germline CDR1 reads LGHDT; CDR2 reads YNNKEL (reference sequence). This chain's CDR3 is CAARSIYNEQFF. CDR3 DNA sequence: TGTGCGGCCCGGTCCATTTACAATGAGCAGTTCTTC.

This clonotype appeared once. A much larger clone is a single base away; this may be a read error. V usage is TRBV2 and J usage is TRBJ2-3, with D unresolved. V was cut by 7 bases and J by 9 bases, with 20 bases left in between. Per germline, CDR1 SNHLY and CDR2 FYNNEI. The CDR3 is 14 residues long. CDR3 sequence (DNA): TGTGCCAGCACCTTAGAGGCTAGTTTCGAAACGCAGTATTTT. Its translation is CASTLEASFETQYF.

The V call is TRBV3-1, the J call TRBJ2-1; weak D call: TRBD2 (6 bases). Per the germline V gene, CDR1 is LGHDT and CDR2 is YNNKEL (reference sequence). Trimming cost V 11 bases and J 2 bases, with 25 bases left between them. This CDR3 contains 17 residues. CDR3 loop: CASSQEVPGTPYNEQFF. The CDR3 nucleotides read TGTGCCTCCTCCCAAGAGGTCCCCGGGACTCCCTACAATGAGCAGTTCTTC.

This clonotype was picked up many times. The chain employs TRBV6-5 and TRBJ2-1; 9 nucleotides align to TRBD2. Germline V gene data show CDR1 as MNHEY and CDR2 as SVGAGI. CDR3 length equals 17 residues. The V gene end was trimmed by 0 bases and the J gene end by 5 bases; junction bases not matched to a gene: 8. In DNA, the CDR3 is TGTGCCAGCAGTTACTCTTTGATAGCGGGAGAGGACAATGAGCAGTTCTTC. It yields the protein CASSYSLIAGEDNEQFF.